Listed here are 32 T cell receptor beta chains from one sample, sequenced in a study of blood T cells in healthy people across ages. Next came a second PCR, run for about 6 to 12 cycles, which used a sample-barcoded 5' primer along with a J-beta primer mix. TCRdb re-called the 5' RACE reads through MiXCR, storing one row per CDR3 protein. The data contain 800,000 or so distinct CDR3 sequences, about half of them singletons. What was sequenced was blood. The receptors derive from a man at least 80 years old in good health.

The chain uses TRBV2 and TRBJ1-4, with D perhaps matching TRBD1 (6 bases). Germline assignment: CDR1 SNHLY and CDR2 FYNNEI. Trimming shortened V by 4 bases and J by 4 bases, and 16 bases separated the two germline ends. The CDR3 loop spans 16 amino acids. The CDR3 is CASSAMITGNNEKLFF. The CDR3 DNA reads as TGTGCCAGCAGTGCCATGATTACAGGGAATAATGAAAAACTGTTTTTT.

V is TRBV18 and J is TRBJ2-1, with 11 bases aligning to TRBD2. The closer fit of TRBJ2-7 to the DNA end suggests the J call may be wrong. Germline V CDR1 and CDR2: KGHSH, LQKENI. This CDR3 has 16 amino acids. CDR3 bases: TGTGCCAGCTCCGAACCGCTAGCGGGAGGTAACAATGAGCAGTACTTC. Translated, it gives CASSEPLAGGNNEQYF.

The chain carries TRBV28 and TRBJ2-1; no firm D call. Trimming took 5 bases from V and 4 from J, leaving 9 bases between them. This CDR3 is built from 13 residues. Germline loops: CDR1 MDHEN, CDR2 SYDVKM. Here the CDR3 DNA reads TGTGCCAGCAGTGTATCCCCGTACAATGAGCAGTTCTTC. Protein product: CASSVSPYNEQFF.

This clonotype appeared many times. The rearrangement joins TRBV6-6 to TRBJ2-5, with 10 bases fitting TRBD2. The CDR3 sequence is 16 residues long. CDR1 is MNHNY and CDR2 is SVGAGI in the germline V gene (reference sequence). The J segment lost 1 base and the V segment lost 2 bases, leaving 4 bases of the junction unmatched. The CDR3: CASSYQLAGSQETQYF. The CDR3 DNA sequence: TGTGCCAGCAGTTACCAACTAGCGGGAAGCCAAGAGACCCAGTACTTC.

The chain joins TRBV7-9 to TRBJ2-3, with D unresolved. This CDR3 comprises 14 residues. Germline V gene data show CDR1 as SEHNR and CDR2 as FQNEAQ (reference sequence). V was clipped by 6 bases and J by 4 bases, with 14 bases between them. CDR3 amino acids: CASRGRIGSDTQYF. CDR3 DNA: TGTGCCAGCAGAGGCAGGATAGGATCAGATACGCAGTATTTT.

This clonotype was seen a handful of times. V gene TRBV7-2 combines with J gene TRBJ2-1, with TRBD2 matching 7 bases. Germline-derived CDR1 and CDR2 are SGHTA and FQGNSA. The CDR3 loop spans 14 amino acids. The ends lost 1 base at V and 6 bases at J; junction bases unmatched: 3. Here the CDR3 DNA reads TGTGCCAGCAGCTTAGGGGGAGGGTTCAATGAGCAGTTCTTC. As protein: CASSLGGGFNEQFF.

The chain has TRBV5-1 and TRBJ2-7, with a weak D call TRBD2 (5 bases). The J call may be wrong; the DNA end is better matched by TRBJ2-4. CDR1 and CDR2 (germline): SGHRS, YFSETQ. The length of the CDR3 is 15 residues. CDR3 bases: TGCGCCAGCAGCTTGGGCGGGCCACCGGGAAACATTCAGTACTTC. It yields the protein CASSLGGPPGNIQYF.

The chain employs TRBV28 and TRBJ1-2; 9 positions match TRBD1. This CDR3 has 15 residues. The junction had 7 bases not matched to a gene; V was cut back by 4 bases and J by 4 bases. CDR1 is MDHEN, CDR2 SYDVKM, per germline. The CDR3 region has the DNA TGTGCCAGCAGTTCGGGACAGGGCTGGAGCTATGGCTACACCTTC. This encodes CASSSGQGWSYGYTF.

This sequence joins TRBV10-3 and TRBJ2-7, with TRBD2 as a possible D gene (5 bases). Germline CDR1 and CDR2: ENHRY and SYGVKD. This CDR3 comprises 13 residues. Trimming stripped 11 bases from V and 0 bases from J, with 14 bases between. CDR3 sequence (DNA): TGTGCCCATTCCGGGGAGATCTCCTACGAGCAGTACTTC. Protein sequence: CAHSGEISYEQYF.

This clonotype was seen a few times. The chain uses TRBV7-2 and TRBJ2-5; D not resolved. Looked up from germline, CDR1 is SGHTA and CDR2 is FQGNSA. This CDR3 has 13 residues. Trimming shortened V by 5 bases and J by 1 base, and 8 bases separated the two germline ends. CDR3 sequence (DNA): TGTGCCAGCAGCGGGCCGAGCCAAGAGACCCAGTACTTC. Protein product: CASSGPSQETQYF.

This clonotype appeared a few times. The chain uses TRBV30 and TRBJ1-1; 10 bases map to TRBD1. CDR3 length: 14 residues. Germline CDR1 is GTSNPN and CDR2 is SVGIG (reference sequence). The junction had 5 bases not matched to a gene; V was cut back by 2 bases and J by 5 bases. In DNA, the CDR3 is TGTGCCTGGAGTCTGGGACAGGGGTGGACTGAAGCTTTCTTT. Translation gives CAWSLGQGWTEAFF. Filled out from reference TRBV30 and TRBJ1-1, the complete variable domain reads SQTIHQWPATLVQPVGSPLSLECTVEGTSNPNLYWYRQAAGRGLQLLFYSVGIGQISSEVPQNLSASRPQDRQFILSSKKLLLSDSGFYLCAWSLGQGWTEAFFGQGTRLTVV.

This clonotype was seen ten or more times. The chain's CDR3 is CASTLGGNIQYF. In DNA, the CDR3 is TGTGCCAGCACCCTAGGAGGGAACATTCAGTACTTC. This rearrangement joins TRBV12-3 or TRBV12-4 to TRBJ2-4, with D possibly being TRBD2 (6 bases). The CDR3 runs to 12 residues. Trimming shortened V by 7 bases and J by 7 bases, and 11 bases separated the two germline ends.

The chain couples TRBV9 to TRBJ2-1, with TRBD1 identical over 9 bases. The CDR3 is made up of 15 amino acids. Germline CDR1 and CDR2: SGDLS and YYNGEE. The trim removed 6 bases at V and 4 bases at J, leaving 8 bases unmatched. This chain's CDR3 is CASTIGGQGYNEQFF. CDR3 nucleotides: TGTGCCAGCACCATCGGGGGACAGGGATACAATGAGCAGTTCTTC.

There are a few counts of this clonotype. This chain connects TRBV20-1 to TRBJ2-1; D is undetermined. Germline CDR1 DFQATT, CDR2 SNEGSKA (reference sequence). The CDR3 has 17 residues. The V end lost 0 bases, the J end lost 0 bases, and 15 bases lay between the germline ends. As DNA, the CDR3 is TGCAGTGCTAGAGACGCCCTCGGTAGAAGCTCCTACAATGAGCAGTTCTTC. Protein: CSARDALGRSSYNEQFF.

The V gene is TRBV4-2, the J gene TRBJ2-5, with D hard to call. Per germline, CDR1 LGHNA and CDR2 YNFKEQ. The CDR3 length is 15 residues. The V and J ends lost 0 bases and 2 bases respectively, with 10 bases between them. This CDR3 is CASSQDNGFQETQYF. In DNA form, the CDR3 reads TGTGCCAGCAGCCAAGACAATGGTTTTCAAGAGACCCAGTACTTC.

The chain couples TRBV15 to TRBJ2-1, with no clear D. This CDR3 is built from 17 residues. The germline gives CDR1 LNHNV, CDR2 YYDKDF (reference sequence). V lost 3 bases, J lost 10 bases, and 25 bases lay in between. The CDR3 reads CATSSPRTLDGPLEQFF. Here the CDR3 DNA reads TGTGCCACCAGCAGCCCCAGAACCTTGGACGGCCCTTTAGAGCAGTTCTTC. The full variable domain, its missing parts supplied by reference TRBV15 and TRBJ2-1, is DAMVIQNPRYQVTQFGKPVTLSCSQTLNHNVMYWYQQKSSQAPKLLFHYYDKDFNNEADTPDNFQSRRPNTSFCFLDIRSPGLGDTAMYLCATSSPRTLDGPLEQFFGPGTRLTVL.

V usage is TRBV25-1 and J usage is TRBJ1-6; possible D gene TRBD1, 5 bases. Germline CDR1 and CDR2: MGHDK and SYGVNS. Trimming removed 6 bases at V and 9 bases at J, with 15 bases between. The CDR3 is 14 residues long. The CDR3 here is CASRGLGEASPLHF. CDR3 nucleotides: TGTGCCAGCAGGGGATTGGGGGAAGCTTCACCCCTCCACTTT.

The chain carries TRBV20-1 and TRBJ1-1; D remains ambiguous. The CDR3 covers 13 residues. Per germline, CDR1 DFQATT and CDR2 SNEGSKA (reference sequence). Deletions cut 4 bases from V and 4 bases from J, with 13 bases between. This CDR3 is CSANRGRGTEAFF. CDR3 in DNA: TGCAGTGCTAATCGGGGTCGAGGCACTGAAGCTTTCTTT.

This chain connects TRBV7-2 to TRBJ1-1, with D maybe TRBD1 (6 bases). The V gene lost 4 bases and the J gene lost 5 bases, with 17 bases spanning the gap. The CDR3 covers 15 residues. The germline V gene encodes CDR1 SGHTA and CDR2 FQGNSA. In nucleotides, the CDR3 is TGTGCCAGCAGCTCAGACCTCCACAGGGCAACTGAAGCTTTCTTT. It translates to CASSSDLHRATEAFF.

This clonotype was recorded a few times. The chain employs TRBV5-1 and TRBJ2-3, with 9 bases that match TRBD2. The V gene's germline CDR1 is SGHRS and CDR2 YFSETQ. V lost 3 bases, J lost 5 bases, and 7 bases stayed unmatched. The CDR3 is made up of 15 amino acids. The CDR3 region is CASSSKREVGDTQYF. The CDR3 DNA sequence: TGCGCCAGCAGCTCCAAGCGGGAGGTGGGAGATACGCAGTATTTT. Full variable domain (remainder filled in from reference TRBV5-1 and TRBJ2-3): KAGVTQTPRYLIKTRGQQVTLSCSPISGHRSVSWYQQTPGQGLQFLFEYFSETQRNKGNFPGRFSGRQFSNSRSEMNVSTLELGDSALYLCASSSKREVGDTQYFGPGTRLTVL.

This clonotype was seen ten or more times. The genes are TRBV7-2 and TRBJ2-7, with TRBD2 matching over 7 bases. The CDR3 totals 17 residues. V shed 5 bases and J 5 bases; nucleotides not matched to a gene: 18. CDR1 and CDR2 (germline): SGHTA, FQGNSA. The CDR3, as DNA: TGTGCCAGCAGCCTGCACCGGGGCAATACAGGACTAGACGAGCAGTACTTC. This sequence encodes CASSLHRGNTGLDEQYF.

As concerns this clonotype: This may stem from a read error, because a much larger clone lies one nucleotide away. The chain carries TRBV29-1 and TRBJ2-5; TRBD1 might be the D (6 bases). CDR1 and CDR2 (germline): SQVTM, ANQGSEA. This CDR3 has 13 residues. Trimming shortened V by 4 bases and J by 11 bases, and 20 bases separated the two germline ends. DNA of the CDR3: TGCAGCGTTGCCGGAACAGGGTATACTGAGCAGTACTTC. Protein product: CSVAGTGYTEQYF.

This clonotype has just a few counts. J is TRBJ2-7 and V is TRBV3-1; D is unclear. The germline V gene encodes CDR1 LGHDT and CDR2 YNNKEL (reference sequence). This CDR3 comprises 13 residues. V gave up 3 bases and J gave up 5 bases, with 11 bases separating them. CDR3 bases: TGTGCCAGCAGCCATAAAGGCAGTAACGAGCAGTACTTC. Translation gives CASSHKGSNEQYF.

A few counts support this clonotype. A much bigger clone sits one base away, suggesting this may be a read error. This rearrangement joins TRBV7-3 to TRBJ2-5, with D perhaps being TRBD1 or TRBD2 (5 bases each). Between the trimmed V and J ends, which lost 5 bases and 11 bases, there was a span of 21 bases. There are 14 residues in the CDR3. Germline lookup yields CDR1 SGHTA and CDR2 FQGTGA. In nucleotides, the CDR3 is TGTGCCAGCAGCGTCTCCGGGACGAGGAATGAGCAGTACTTC. Residues: CASSVSGTRNEQYF.

The chain employs TRBV24-1 and TRBJ2-7, with 9 bases aligning to TRBD1. V shed 3 bases, J shed 2 bases, and the junction held 7 bases outside the gene matches. Looked up from germline, CDR1 is KGHDR and CDR2 is SFDVKD. The CDR3 totals 16 residues. CDR3 in amino acids: CATSDSIGTGTYEQYF. The CDR3 DNA follows: TGTGCCACCAGTGATAGTATAGGGACAGGGACCTACGAGCAGTACTTC.

V and J are TRBV14 and TRBJ2-7, with 14 positions matching TRBD2. Germline CDR1 reads SGHDN; CDR2 reads FVKESK. The J segment lost 1 base and the V segment lost 4 bases, leaving 6 bases of the junction unmatched. CDR3 length: 17 amino acids. CDR3 DNA: TGTGCCAGCAGCCGCACCCGGACTAGCGGGAGGTCCTACGAGCAGTACTTC. Translated, it gives CASSRTRTSGRSYEQYF.

The chain recombines TRBV6-6 with TRBJ2-5; TRBD2 aligns across 9 bases. The trim removed 0 bases at V and 2 bases at J, leaving 7 bases unmatched. CDR3 length equals 17 residues. Germline assignment: CDR1 MNHNY and CDR2 SVGAGI (reference sequence). This CDR3 is CASSYSAGGISQETQYF. For the CDR3, the DNA is TGTGCCAGCAGTTACTCGGCGGGGGGGATTTCTCAAGAGACCCAGTACTTC.

This clonotype occurred once. This chain links TRBV7-9 with TRBJ2-7; TRBD2 might be the D (6 bases). The V end was cut by 4 bases, the J end by 2 bases, with 21 bases between. This CDR3 region has 17 residues. Germline CDR1 reads SEHNR; CDR2 reads FQNEAQ (reference sequence). The CDR3 sequence: CASSSVTRAGTPYEQYF. CDR3 nucleotide sequence: TGTGCCAGCAGCTCCGTTACTCGTGCCGGGACTCCCTACGAGCAGTACTTC.

In this sample, this clonotype turned up a few times. The J gene is TRBJ2-3, the V gene TRBV29-1; D not resolved. Germline V gene lookup returns CDR1 SQVTM and CDR2 ANQGSEA. The ends were cut back, 4 bases at V and 4 bases at J, with 6 bases in the middle. There are 11 residues in the CDR3. CDR3 nucleotide sequence: TGCAGCGTTGGGGTGGCAGATACGCAGTATTTT. Translation: CSVGVADTQYF.

This sequence joins TRBV7-2 and TRBJ2-2; TRBD2 matches 10 bases. V trimming: 5 bases; J trimming: 6 bases; junction bases outside the gene matches: 3. This CDR3 is 14 amino acids long. Germline V gives CDR1 SGHTA, CDR2 FQGNSA. The CDR3 loop is CASSASGSPGELFF. In nucleotides, the CDR3 is TGTGCCAGCAGCGCTAGCGGGAGCCCCGGGGAGCTGTTTTTT.

This clonotype has just one count. Just one base apart from a much larger clone, this may be a read error. The CDR3 bases are TGTGCCAGCAACCAACTTACAGGGAATGAGCAGTACTTC. It codes for CASNQLTGNEQYF. The chain has TRBV3-1 and TRBJ2-7; D might be TRBD1 (6 bases). This CDR3 contains 13 residues. Germline V CDR1 and CDR2: LGHDT, YNNKEL (reference sequence).

The chain combines TRBV18 with TRBJ2-3, with D possibly called TRBD1 or TRBD2 (5 bases each). Trimming removed 2 bases at V and 1 base at J, with 13 bases between. Germline lookup yields CDR1 KGHSH and CDR2 LQKENI. CDR3 length equals 16 residues. The CDR3 protein is CASSPESGLRTDTQYF. The CDR3 coding sequence is TGTGCCAGCTCACCAGAATCGGGGCTTCGCACAGATACGCAGTATTTT.